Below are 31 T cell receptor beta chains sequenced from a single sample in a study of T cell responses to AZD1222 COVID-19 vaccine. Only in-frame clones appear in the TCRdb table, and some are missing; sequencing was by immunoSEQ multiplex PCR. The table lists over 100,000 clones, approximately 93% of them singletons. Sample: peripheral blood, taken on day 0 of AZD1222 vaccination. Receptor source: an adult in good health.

CDR3 sequence reads: CASTTGGFMGNEQFF. In DNA form, the CDR3 reads TGTGCCAGCACCACGGGGGGCTTCATGGGGAATGAGCAGTTCTTC. The chain recombines TRBV7-9 with TRBJ2-1; D is possibly TRBD2 (7 bases). The germline gives CDR1 SEHNR, CDR2 FQNEAQ (reference sequence). Trimming took off 7 bases at V and 7 bases at J, with 20 bases between the two ends. This CDR3 is 15 amino acids long.

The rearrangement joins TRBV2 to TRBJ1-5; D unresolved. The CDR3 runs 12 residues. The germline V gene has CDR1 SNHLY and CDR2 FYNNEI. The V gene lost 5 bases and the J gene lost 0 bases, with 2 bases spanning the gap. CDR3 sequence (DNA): TGTGCCAGCAGTTATAGCAATCAGCCCCAGCATTTT. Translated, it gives CASSYSNQPQHF.

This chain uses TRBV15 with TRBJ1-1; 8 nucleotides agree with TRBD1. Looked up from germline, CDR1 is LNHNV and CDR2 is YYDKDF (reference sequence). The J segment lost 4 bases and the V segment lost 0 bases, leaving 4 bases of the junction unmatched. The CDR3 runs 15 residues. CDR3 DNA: TGTGCCACCAGCAGAGATCCTACAGGGGGCACTGAAGCTTTCTTT. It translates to CATSRDPTGGTEAFF.

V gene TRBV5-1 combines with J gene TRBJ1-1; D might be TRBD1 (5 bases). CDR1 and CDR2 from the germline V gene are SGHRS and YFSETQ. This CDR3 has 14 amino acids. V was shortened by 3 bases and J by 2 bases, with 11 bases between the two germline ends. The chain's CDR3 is CASSSRDGNTEAFF. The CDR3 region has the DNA TGCGCCAGCAGCTCCAGGGACGGTAACACTGAAGCTTTCTTT.

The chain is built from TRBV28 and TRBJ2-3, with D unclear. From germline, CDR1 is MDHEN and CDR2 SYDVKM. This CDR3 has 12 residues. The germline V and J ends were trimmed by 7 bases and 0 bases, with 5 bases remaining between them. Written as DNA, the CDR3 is TGTGCCAGCACCGGGAGCACAGATACGCAGTATTTT. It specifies CASTGSTDTQYF.

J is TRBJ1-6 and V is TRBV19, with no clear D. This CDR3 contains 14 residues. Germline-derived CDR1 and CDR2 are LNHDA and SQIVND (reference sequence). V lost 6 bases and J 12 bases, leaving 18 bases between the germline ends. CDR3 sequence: CASSPRWLIEPLHF. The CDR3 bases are TGTGCCAGTAGCCCACGTTGGTTGATCGAACCCCTCCACTTT. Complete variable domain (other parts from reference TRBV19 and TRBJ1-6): DGGITQSPKYLFRKEGQNVTLSCEQNLNHDAMYWYRQDPGQGLRLIYYSQIVNDFQKGDIAEGYSVSREKKESFPLTVTSAQKNPTAFYLCASSPRWLIEPLHFGNGTRLTVT.

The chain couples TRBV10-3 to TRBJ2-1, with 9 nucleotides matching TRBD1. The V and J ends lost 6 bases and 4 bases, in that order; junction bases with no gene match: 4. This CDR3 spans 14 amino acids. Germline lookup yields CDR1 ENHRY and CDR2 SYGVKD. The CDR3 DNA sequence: TGTGCCATCAGCCCGGGACAGGGTTACAATGAGCAGTTCTTC. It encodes CAISPGQGYNEQFF.

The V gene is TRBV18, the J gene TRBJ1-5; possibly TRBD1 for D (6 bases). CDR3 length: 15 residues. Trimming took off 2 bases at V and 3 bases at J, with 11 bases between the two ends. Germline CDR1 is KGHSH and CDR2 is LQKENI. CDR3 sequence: CASSPSGGANQPQHF. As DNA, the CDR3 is TGTGCCAGCTCACCATCCGGGGGGGCCAATCAGCCCCAGCATTTT.

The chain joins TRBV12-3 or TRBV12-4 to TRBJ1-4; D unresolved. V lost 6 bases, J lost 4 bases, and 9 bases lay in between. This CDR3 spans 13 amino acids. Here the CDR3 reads CASSLRINEKLFF. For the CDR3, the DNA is TGTGCCAGCAGCTTGCGGATTAATGAAAAACTGTTTTTT.

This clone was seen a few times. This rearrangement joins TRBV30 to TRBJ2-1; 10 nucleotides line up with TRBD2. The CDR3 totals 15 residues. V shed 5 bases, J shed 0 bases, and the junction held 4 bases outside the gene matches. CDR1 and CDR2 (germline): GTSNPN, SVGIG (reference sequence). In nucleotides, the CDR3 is TGTGCCTGGGATCTAGCGGGAGCCTCCTACAATGAGCAGTTCTTC. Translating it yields CAWDLAGASYNEQFF.

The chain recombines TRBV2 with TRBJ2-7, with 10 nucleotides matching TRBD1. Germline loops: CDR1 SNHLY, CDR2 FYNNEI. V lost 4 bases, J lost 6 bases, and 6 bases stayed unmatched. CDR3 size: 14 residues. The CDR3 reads CASSGTGGQFEQYF. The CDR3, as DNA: TGTGCCAGCAGTGGGACAGGGGGGCAGTTCGAGCAGTACTTC.

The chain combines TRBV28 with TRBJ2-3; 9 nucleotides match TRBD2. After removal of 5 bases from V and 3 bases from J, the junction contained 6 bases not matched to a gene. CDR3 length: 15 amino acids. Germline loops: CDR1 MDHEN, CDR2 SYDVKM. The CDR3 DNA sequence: TGTGCCAGCAGTCCGCGGGAGGGCCGGACAGATACGCAGTATTTT. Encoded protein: CASSPREGRTDTQYF.

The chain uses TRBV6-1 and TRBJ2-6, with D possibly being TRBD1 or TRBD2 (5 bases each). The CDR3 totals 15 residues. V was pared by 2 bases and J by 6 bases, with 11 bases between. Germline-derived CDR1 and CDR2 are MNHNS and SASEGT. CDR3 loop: CASSELRDVANVLTF. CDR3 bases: TGTGCCAGCAGTGAACTTCGGGACGTGGCCAACGTCCTGACTTTC.

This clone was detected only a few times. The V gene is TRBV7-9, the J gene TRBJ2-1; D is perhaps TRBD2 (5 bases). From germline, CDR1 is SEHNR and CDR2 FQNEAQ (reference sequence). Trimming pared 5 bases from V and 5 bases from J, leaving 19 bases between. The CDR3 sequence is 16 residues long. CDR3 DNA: TGTGCCAGCAGCCCATGGGGAGAAGCGGCTCACAATGAGCAGTTCTTC. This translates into CASSPWGEAAHNEQFF.

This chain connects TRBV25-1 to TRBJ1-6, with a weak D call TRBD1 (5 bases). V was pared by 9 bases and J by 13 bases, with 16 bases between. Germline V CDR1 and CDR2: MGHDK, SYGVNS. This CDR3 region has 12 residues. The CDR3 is CASRDGAGPLHF. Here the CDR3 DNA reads TGTGCCAGTAGGGACGGAGCCGGGCCCCTCCACTTT.

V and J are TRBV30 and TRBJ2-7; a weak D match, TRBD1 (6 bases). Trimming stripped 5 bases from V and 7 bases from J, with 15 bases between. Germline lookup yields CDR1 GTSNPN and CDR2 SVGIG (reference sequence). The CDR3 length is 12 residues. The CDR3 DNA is TGTGCCTGGGCGGACAGAACTCGGGAGCAGTACTTC. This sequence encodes CAWADRTREQYF.

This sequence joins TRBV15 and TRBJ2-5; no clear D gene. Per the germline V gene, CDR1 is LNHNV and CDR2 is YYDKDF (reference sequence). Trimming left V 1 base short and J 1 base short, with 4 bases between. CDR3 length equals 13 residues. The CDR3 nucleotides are TGTGCCACCAGCAGAGGGATCCAAGAGACCCAGTACTTC. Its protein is CATSRGIQETQYF.

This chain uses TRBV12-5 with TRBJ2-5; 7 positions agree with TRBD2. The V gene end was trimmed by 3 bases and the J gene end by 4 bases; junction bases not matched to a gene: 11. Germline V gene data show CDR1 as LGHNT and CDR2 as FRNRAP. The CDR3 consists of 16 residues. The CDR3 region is CASGLRGSKGGETQYF. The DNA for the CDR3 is TGTGCTAGTGGTTTACGCGGGAGCAAGGGAGGAGAGACCCAGTACTTC.

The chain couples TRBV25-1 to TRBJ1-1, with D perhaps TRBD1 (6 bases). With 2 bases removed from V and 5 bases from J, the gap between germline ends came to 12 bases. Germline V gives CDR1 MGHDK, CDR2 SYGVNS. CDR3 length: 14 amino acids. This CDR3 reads CASSEGGGWTEAFF. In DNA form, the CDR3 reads TGTGCCAGCAGTGAAGGGGGCGGTTGGACTGAAGCTTTCTTT.

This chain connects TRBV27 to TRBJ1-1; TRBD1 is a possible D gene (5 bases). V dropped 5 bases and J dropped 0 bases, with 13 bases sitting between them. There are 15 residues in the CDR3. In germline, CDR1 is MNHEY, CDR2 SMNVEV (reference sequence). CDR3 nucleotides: TGTGCCAGCAGTCCGGGACCGATGCTGAACACTGAAGCTTTCTTT. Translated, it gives CASSPGPMLNTEAFF.

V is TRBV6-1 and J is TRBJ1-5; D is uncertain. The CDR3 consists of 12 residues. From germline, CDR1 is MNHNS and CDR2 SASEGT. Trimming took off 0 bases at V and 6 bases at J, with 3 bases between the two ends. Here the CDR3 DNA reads TGTGCCAGCAGTGAAGCCCTTCAGCCCCAGCATTTT. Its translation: CASSEALQPQHF.

CDR3 loop: CASTTGAANQETQYF. The DNA for the CDR3 is TGTGCCAGCACCACCGGAGCGGCGAACCAAGAGACCCAGTACTTC. This sequence joins TRBV28 and TRBJ2-5, with D maybe TRBD2 (5 bases). CDR3 length: 15 amino acids. The V end was cut by 7 bases, the J end by 0 bases, with 15 bases between. In germline, CDR1 is MDHEN, CDR2 SYDVKM.

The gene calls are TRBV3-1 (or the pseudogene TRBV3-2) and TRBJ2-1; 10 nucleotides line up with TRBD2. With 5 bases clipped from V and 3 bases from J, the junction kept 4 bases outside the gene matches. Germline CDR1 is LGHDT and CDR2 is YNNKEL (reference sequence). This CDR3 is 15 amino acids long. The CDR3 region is CASSNLAGDYNEQFF. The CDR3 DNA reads TGTGCCAGCAGCAATCTAGCGGGAGACTACAATGAGCAGTTCTTC.

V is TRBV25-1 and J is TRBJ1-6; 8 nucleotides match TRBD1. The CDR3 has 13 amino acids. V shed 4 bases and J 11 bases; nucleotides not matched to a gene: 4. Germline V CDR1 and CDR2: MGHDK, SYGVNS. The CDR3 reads CASSGYRGAPLHF. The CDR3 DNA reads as TGTGCCAGCAGTGGATACAGGGGGGCACCCCTCCACTTT. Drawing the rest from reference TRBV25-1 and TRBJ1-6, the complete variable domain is EADIYQTPRYLVIGTGKKITLECSQTMGHDKMYWYQQDPGMELHLIHYSYGVNSTEKGDLSSESTVSRIRTEHFPLTLESARPSHTSQYLCASSGYRGAPLHFGNGTRLTVT.

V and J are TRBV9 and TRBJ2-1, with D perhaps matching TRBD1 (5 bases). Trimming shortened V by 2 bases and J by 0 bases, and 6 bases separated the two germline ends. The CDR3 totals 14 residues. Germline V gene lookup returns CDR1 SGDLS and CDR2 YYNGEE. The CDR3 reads CASSVQGSYNEQFF. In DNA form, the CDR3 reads TGTGCCAGCAGCGTCCAGGGCTCCTACAATGAGCAGTTCTTC.

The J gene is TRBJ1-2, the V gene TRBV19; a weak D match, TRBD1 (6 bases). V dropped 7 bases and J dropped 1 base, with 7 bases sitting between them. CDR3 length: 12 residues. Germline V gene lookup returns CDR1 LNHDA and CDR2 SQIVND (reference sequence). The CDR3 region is CASTDSNYGYTF. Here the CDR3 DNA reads TGTGCCAGTACGGACAGTAACTATGGCTACACCTTC.

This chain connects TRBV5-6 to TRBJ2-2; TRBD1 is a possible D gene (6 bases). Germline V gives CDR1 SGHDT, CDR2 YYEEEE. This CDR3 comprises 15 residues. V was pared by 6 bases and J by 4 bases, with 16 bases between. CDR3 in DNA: TGTGCCAGCAAGCTGTGGGGACAACCCACCGGGGAGCTGTTTTTT. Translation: CASKLWGQPTGELFF.

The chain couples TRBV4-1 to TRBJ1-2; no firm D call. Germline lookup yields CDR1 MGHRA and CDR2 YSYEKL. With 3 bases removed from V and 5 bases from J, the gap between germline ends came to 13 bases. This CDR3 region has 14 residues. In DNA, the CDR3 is TGCGCCAGCAGCCATAACGAGGTTCTTTATGGCTACACCTTC. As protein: CASSHNEVLYGYTF.

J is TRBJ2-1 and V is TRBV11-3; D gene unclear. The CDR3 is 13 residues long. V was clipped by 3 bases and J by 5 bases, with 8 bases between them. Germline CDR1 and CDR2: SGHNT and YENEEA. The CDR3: CASSLNRHNEQFF. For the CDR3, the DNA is TGTGCCAGCAGCTTGAACAGACACAATGAGCAGTTCTTC.

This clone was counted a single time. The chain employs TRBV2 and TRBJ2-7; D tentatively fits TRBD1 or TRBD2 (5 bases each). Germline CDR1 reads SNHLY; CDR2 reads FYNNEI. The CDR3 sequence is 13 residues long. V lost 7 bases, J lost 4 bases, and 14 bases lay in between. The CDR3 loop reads CASIGTEQYEQYF. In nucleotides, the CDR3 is TGTGCCAGCATCGGGACCGAGCAGTACGAGCAGTACTTC.

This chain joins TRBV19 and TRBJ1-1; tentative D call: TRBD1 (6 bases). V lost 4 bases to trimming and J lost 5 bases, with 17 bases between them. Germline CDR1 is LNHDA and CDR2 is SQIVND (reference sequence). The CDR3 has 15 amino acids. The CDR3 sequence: CASSSLGGARTEAFF. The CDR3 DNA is TGTGCCAGTAGTAGCCTGGGGGGGGCGAGGACTGAAGCTTTCTTT.